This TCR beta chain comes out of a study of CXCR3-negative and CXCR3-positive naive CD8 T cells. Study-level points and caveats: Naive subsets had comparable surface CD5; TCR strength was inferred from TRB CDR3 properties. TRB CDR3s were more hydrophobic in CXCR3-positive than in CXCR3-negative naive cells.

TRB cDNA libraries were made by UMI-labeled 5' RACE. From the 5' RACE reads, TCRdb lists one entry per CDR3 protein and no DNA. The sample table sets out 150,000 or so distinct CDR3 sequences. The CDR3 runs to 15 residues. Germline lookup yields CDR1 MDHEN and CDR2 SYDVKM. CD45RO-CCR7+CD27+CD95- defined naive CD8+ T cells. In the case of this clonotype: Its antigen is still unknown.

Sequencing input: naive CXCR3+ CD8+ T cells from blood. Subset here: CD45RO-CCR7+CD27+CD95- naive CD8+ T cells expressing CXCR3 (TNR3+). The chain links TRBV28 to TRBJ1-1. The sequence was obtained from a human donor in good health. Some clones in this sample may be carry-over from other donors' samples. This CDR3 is CASSLWAETNTEAFF.